The entry that follows covers one TCR beta chain sequence. Antigen: not known. This specimen comes from a study of shared clonotypes between healthy human individuals. Study as a whole: Plates per donor: three CD4 naive, three CD4 memory, two CD8 naive, one CD8 memory.

General study findings and limits: Some clonotypes were shared by all four sorted-subset donors, while others were not shared. The non-shared ones had lower generation probabilities than the shared ones. In general, naive subsets displayed greater estimated richness than memory subsets did.

In the naive CD8 group, cells lacked CD45RO and were positively selected for CCR7, so terminally differentiated effector memory CD45RA+ cells were left out. Recent acute infections and vaccinations were absent in the healthy HIV-negative adult donors. The germline V gene has CDR1 SGHVS and CDR2 FQNEAQ. Trimming took 5 bases from V and 3 from J, leaving 20 bases between them. The CDR3 runs to 17 residues. Using immunoSEQ multiplex PCR, the repertoire was profiled, and TCRdb retains in-frame clones only, with some absent. The data contain hundreds of thousands of clones, about 91% of them singletons. The specimen was naive CD8+ T cells sorted from blood. The V call is TRBV7-8, the J call TRBJ2-1; D uncertain. The TCR sequence derives from a man aged 25-45 years in good health. The CDR3 is CASSQFLRDQDYNEQFF. The DNA of the CDR3 is TGTGCCAGCAGCCAGTTCCTCAGAGATCAGGACTACAATGAGCAGTTCTTC.